The sequence of this T cell receptor (beta chain) was determined in a study of cytomegalovirus exposure and HLA in healthy donors. Study-level background: A data release that came early held tens of millions of unique TCRs from HLA-typed donors.

Study-level findings and limits: According to reports, the classifier identified cytomegalovirus status with high specificity and sensitivity. Cytomegalovirus-associated TCR beta chains were listed, numbering 150 to 200. In the analysis, some V segments, TRBV6-2 and TRBV6-3 included, were excluded as indistinguishable.

As to this clone: Its antigen is not known.

The PCR employed 60 Vbeta primers together with 13 Jbeta primers. Produced via immunoSEQ multiplex PCR; TCRdb's table is partial and in-frame only. The sample contains some 96,000 clones, roughly three quarters of which appear only once. The CDR3 length is 15 residues. This clonotype was sampled from a female donor in good health and CMV-seronegative. This chain uses TRBV21-1 with TRBJ2-3; TRBD2 is taken as the D call from the table, unchecked against the DNA. TRBV21-1 constitutes a pseudogene. Sequencing input: PBMCs. The CDR3 reads CASSPGGKSTDTQYF. The CDR3 DNA sequence: TGTGCCAGCAGCCCGGGAGGCAAATCCACAGATACGCAGTATTTT.